This T cell receptor (beta chain) appears in the sequencing data of a study of T-cell reconstitution after alpha-beta-depleted transplantation in children. Germline-derived CDR1 and CDR2 are SGHRS and YFSETQ. CDR3 length equals 13 residues. V trimming: 1 base; J trimming: 5 bases; junction bases outside the gene matches: 2. As it was prepared, the TCRbeta library received unique molecular identifiers. TCRdb reprocessed the PCR reads with MiXCR, giving one entry per CDR3 protein. The sample lists roughly 200,000 distinct CDR3 sequences, 13% to 15% occurring once. The specimen comprised PBMCs from the stem cell graft donor, sampled from the stem cell graft. The TCR was taken from a human donor who donated a stem cell graft to a child with acute lymphoblastic leukemia. The genes are TRBV5-1 and TRBJ1-1; 7 positions match TRBD1. The chain's CDR3 is CASSLSRGTEAFF. In DNA form, the CDR3 reads TGCGCCAGCAGCTTGAGCAGGGGGACTGAAGCTTTCTTT. Using reference TRBV5-1 and TRBJ1-1 for the parts outside the CDR3, the full variable domain is KAGVTQTPRYLIKTRGQQVTLSCSPISGHRSVSWYQQTPGQGLQFLFEYFSETQRNKGNFPGRFSGRQFSNSRSEMNVSTLELGDSALYLCASSLSRGTEAFFGQGTRLTVV.